Presented here are 4 T cell receptor beta chains from one specimen sequenced in a study of T cell responses to AZD1222 COVID-19 vaccine. Clones were sequenced by immunoSEQ multiplex PCR, and TCRdb holds only the in-frame ones, with some missing. This table has approximately 170,000 clones, 90% to 95% appearing once. The sequenced sample was peripheral blood, obtained 28 days after the second AZD1222 dose. All receptors derive from an adult who received the AZD1222 COVID-19 vaccine.

This rearrangement joins TRBV7-2 to TRBJ1-2; 9 bases map to TRBD1. V shed 5 bases, J shed 2 bases, and the junction held 6 bases outside the gene matches. Germline CDR1 is SGHTA and CDR2 is FQGNSA. The CDR3 is 15 residues long. The CDR3 loop reads CASSLDGQGNYGYTF. The CDR3 DNA follows: TGTGCCAGCAGCCTCGATGGACAGGGGAACTATGGCTACACCTTC. Drawing the rest from reference TRBV7-2 and TRBJ1-2, the complete variable domain is GAGVSQSPSNKVTEKGKDVELRCDPISGHTALYWYRQSLGQGLEFLIYFQGNSAPDKSGLPSDRFSAERTGGSVSTLTIQRTQQEDSAVYLCASSLDGQGNYGYTFGSGTRLTVV.

This sequence joins TRBV7-3 and TRBJ2-1; D might be TRBD2 (5 bases). V was clipped by 1 base and J by 0 bases, with 22 bases between them. CDR1 and CDR2 from the germline V gene are SGHTA and FQGTGA. This CDR3 has 20 residues. CDR3 in DNA: TGTGCCAGCAGCTTAAGGGCGGGCAGGCGATCCCGAAGCTCCTACAATGAGCAGTTCTTC. Protein sequence: CASSLRAGRRSRSSYNEQFF.

This chain links TRBV5-5 with TRBJ2-7, with D possibly being TRBD2 (6 bases). Deletions cut 6 bases from V and 6 bases from J, with 16 bases between. This CDR3 spans 13 amino acids. Germline CDR1 SGHKS, CDR2 YYEKEE (reference sequence). CDR3 loop: CASTVLTAGEQYF. CDR3 nucleotide sequence: TGTGCCAGCACCGTCCTCACAGCGGGCGAGCAGTACTTC.

The genes are TRBV18 and TRBJ1-5, with D possibly TRBD1 on 5 matching bases. Trimming left V 4 bases short and J 4 bases short, with 11 bases between. This CDR3 is 14 amino acids long. Germline CDR1 and CDR2: KGHSH and LQKENI. CDR3 nucleotide sequence: TGTGCCAGCTCACACGACGGGACGAATCAGCCCCAGCATTTT. It translates to CASSHDGTNQPQHF.